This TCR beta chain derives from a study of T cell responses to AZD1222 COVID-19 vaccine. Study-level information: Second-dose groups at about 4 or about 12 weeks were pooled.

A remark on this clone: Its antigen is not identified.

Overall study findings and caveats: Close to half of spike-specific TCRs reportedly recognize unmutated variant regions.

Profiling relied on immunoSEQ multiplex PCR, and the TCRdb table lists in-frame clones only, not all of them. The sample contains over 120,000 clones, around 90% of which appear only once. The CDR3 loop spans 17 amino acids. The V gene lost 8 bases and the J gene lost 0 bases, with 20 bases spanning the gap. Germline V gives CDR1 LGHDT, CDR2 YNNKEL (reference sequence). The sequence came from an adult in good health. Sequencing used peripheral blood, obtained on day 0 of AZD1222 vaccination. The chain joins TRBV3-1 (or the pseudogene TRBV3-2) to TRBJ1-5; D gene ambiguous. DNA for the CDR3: TGTGCCAGCGGGCCCAAACTCCCCAATAATAGCAATCAGCCCCAGCATTTT. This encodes CASGPKLPNNSNQPQHF.